Below, 2 T cell receptor beta chains from the same sample are listed, as sequenced in a study of OX40 agonist ivuxolimab in advanced cancers. The assay was immunoSEQ multiplex PCR, and TCRdb's table has in-frame clones only and misses some. The data show about 76,000 clones, approximately 80% seen once. The sample was CD4+ or CD8+ T cells sorted from blood, taken in a trial of the OX40 agonist ivuxolimab. Receptor source: an adult with an advanced solid tumor such as melanoma, head and neck, liver or kidney cancer.

This clone was counted a few times. One end of the junction does not line up with germline, which may come from a read error. The chain carries TRBV9 and TRBJ1-4, with D possibly matching TRBD1 (6 bases). Per germline, CDR1 SGDLS and CDR2 YYNGEE. The CDR3 loop spans 15 amino acids. The DNA for the CDR3 is TGTGCCAGCACCGTAGGAGGGGACATTGGACAAAAACTGTTTTTT. This encodes CASTVGGDIGQKLFF.

The chain combines TRBV5-4 with TRBJ1-1; D is uncertain. Trimming left V 0 bases short and J 1 base short, with 19 bases between. Germline-derived CDR1 and CDR2 are SGHNT and YYREEE (reference sequence). The length of the CDR3 is 18 residues. CDR3: CASSLVSVTRASNTEAFF. CDR3 coding DNA: TGTGCCAGCAGCTTGGTCTCCGTGACCCGGGCCTCGAACACTGAAGCTTTCTTT.